This passage covers 9 T cell receptor beta chains from one sample sequenced in a study of shared clonotypes between healthy human individuals (TCRdb year 2020). The method was the immunoSEQ multiplex PCR assay. The clones in this table, taken by TCRdb from immuneACCESS, are in-frame only. Not every clone is retained; where verified, under half of the shortfall comes from an unresolved V gene, and the cause of the rest is unknown. This sample comprises about 2,500,000 clones, over 85% of them detected only once. Around 0.15% of the sample belongs to the ten largest clones. Material for sequencing was naive CD4+ T cells sorted from blood. What this sample's cell subset or site label stands for: CD45RA+ positively selected. The source is a man aged 18 to 35 in good health.

The chain joins TRBV7-9 to TRBJ2-2, with D unclear. V shed 3 bases and J shed 4 bases, with 9 bases lying between them. The CDR3 loop spans 14 amino acids. Germline CDR1 SEHNR, CDR2 FQNEAQ (reference sequence). The CDR3 sequence: CASSFWRVTGELFF. Here the CDR3 DNA reads TGTGCCAGCAGCTTCTGGAGAGTCACCGGGGAGCTGTTTTTT.

The chain employs TRBV30 and TRBJ2-1, with 10 bases fitting TRBD2. In germline, CDR1 is GTSNPN, CDR2 SVGIG (reference sequence). The junction had 7 bases not matched to a gene; V was cut back by 3 bases and J by 8 bases. The CDR3 runs to 14 residues. DNA of the CDR3: TGTGCCTGGAGGGGTTCGCTAGCGGGGGATGAGCAGTTCTTC. Its protein is CAWRGSLAGDEQFF.

The chain has TRBV30 and TRBJ1-3, with a weak D call TRBD1 (5 bases). Germline V gene lookup returns CDR1 GTSNPN and CDR2 SVGIG (reference sequence). The CDR3 spans 14 residues. V was shortened by 2 bases and J by 4 bases, with 12 bases between the two germline ends. DNA of the CDR3: TGTGCCTGGAGTCCAGGGATTTGGGGAAACACCATATATTTT. Amino acid sequence: CAWSPGIWGNTIYF.

The rearrangement uses TRBV18 and TRBJ2-7, with 13 nucleotides matching TRBD2. The CDR3 contains 17 residues. V was pared by 6 bases and J by 6 bases, with 14 bases of the junction left unmatched. Germline CDR1 reads KGHSH; CDR2 reads LQKENI. Here the CDR3 reads CASSSLVPGLAGFEQYF. The DNA for the CDR3 is TGTGCCAGCTCCTCCCTTGTGCCGGGACTAGCGGGATTCGAGCAGTACTTC. The whole variable domain, filled in from reference TRBV18 and TRBJ2-7, reads NAGVMQNPRHLVRRRGQEARLRCSPMKGHSHVYWYRQLPEEGLKFMVYLQKENIIDESGMPKERFSAEFPKEGPSILRIQQVVRGDSAAYFCASSSLVPGLAGFEQYFGPGTRLTVT.

This chain joins TRBV28 and TRBJ2-1, with 8 bases lining up with TRBD2. Germline V gene data show CDR1 as MDHEN and CDR2 as SYDVKM. This CDR3 has 14 residues. The V gene end was trimmed by 6 bases and the J gene end by 10 bases; junction bases not matched to a gene: 11. The CDR3 bases are TGTGCCAGCAGGCCGGGACTAGACGGACGCGAGCAGTTCTTC. Amino acids: CASRPGLDGREQFF.

The chain links TRBV5-6 to TRBJ1-6; the D is unclear. Trimming removed 2 bases from V and 1 base from J, with 13 bases in between. The CDR3 loop spans 17 amino acids. Germline V CDR1 and CDR2: SGHDT, YYEEEE. As DNA, the CDR3 is TGTGCCAGCAGCTTAGGTGGCCTTTGGTCCTATAATTCACCCCTCCACTTT. Amino acid sequence: CASSLGGLWSYNSPLHF.

This sequence joins TRBV5-1 and TRBJ1-4; no clear D gene. This CDR3 region has 17 residues. V was shortened by 0 bases and J by 8 bases, with 20 bases between the two germline ends. From germline, CDR1 is SGHRS and CDR2 YFSETQ. This chain's CDR3 is CASSLAALSGSPEKLFF. The CDR3 DNA reads TGCGCCAGCAGCTTGGCCGCGCTGAGCGGGAGCCCAGAAAAACTGTTTTTT.

About this clone: Other DNA sequences from this sample encode an identical CDR3 as well. The chain couples TRBV11-2 to TRBJ2-5, with 7 bases aligning to TRBD2. Germline loops: CDR1 SGHAT, CDR2 FQNNGV. The junction had 0 bases not matched to a gene; V was cut back by 3 bases and J by 2 bases. This CDR3 has 13 amino acids. The CDR3 coding sequence is TGTGCCAGCAGCTTGGGGGGGCAAGAGACCCAGTACTTC. Translation: CASSLGGQETQYF.

This chain's CDR3 is CASSPTGGEYEKLFF. The CDR3 DNA reads TGTGCCAGCAGTCCCACAGGGGGCGAGTACGAAAAACTGTTTTTT. V gene TRBV6-5 combines with J gene TRBJ1-4, with 9 nucleotides matching TRBD1. The CDR3 is made up of 15 amino acids. Germline-derived CDR1 and CDR2 are MNHEY and SVGAGI. The junction had 9 bases not matched to a gene; V was cut back by 5 bases and J by 8 bases.